These 8 T cell receptor beta chains were all obtained from the same sample, sequenced in a study of shared clonotypes between healthy human individuals. Libraries were prepared by immunoSEQ multiplex PCR; TCRdb keeps only in-frame clonotypes and omits some of them. The table records approximately 95,000 clones, around two thirds of them present only once. Source material: memory CD8+ T cells sorted from blood. Subset given: CD45RO+ cells pooled with CCR7-negative TemRA cells. The receptors were gathered from a man aged 25 to 40 in good health.

This chain connects TRBV28 to TRBJ2-1; D is ambiguous. The CDR3 spans 14 residues. Trimming took off 4 bases at V and 6 bases at J, with 13 bases between the two ends. Germline V gene sequence: CDR1 MDHEN, CDR2 SYDVKM. The CDR3 protein is CASSYGPAVNEQFF. CDR3 nucleotide sequence: TGTGCCAGCAGTTATGGTCCAGCAGTCAATGAGCAGTTCTTC. Based on the CDR3 plus reference TRBV28 and TRBJ2-1, the full variable domain is DVKVTQSSRYLVKRTGEKVFLECVQDMDHENMFWYRQDPGLGLRLIYFSYDVKMKEKGDIPEGYSVSREKKERFSLILESASTNQTSMYLCASSYGPAVNEQFFGPGTRLTVL.

The chain couples TRBV19 to TRBJ2-2; 11 nucleotides align to TRBD2. V was clipped by 5 bases and J by 3 bases; unmatched bases: 5. Germline CDR1 and CDR2: LNHDA and SQIVND (reference sequence). This CDR3 has 16 amino acids. The DNA of the CDR3 is TGTGCCAGTAGTCCACAACTAGCGGGGGACACCGGGGAGCTGTTTTTT. It specifies CASSPQLAGDTGELFF.

V is TRBV7-9 and J is TRBJ1-1, with unresolved D. Trimming removed 2 bases at V and 3 bases at J, with 7 bases between. Germline loops: CDR1 SEHNR, CDR2 FQNEAQ (reference sequence). The CDR3 spans 13 residues. CDR3 nucleotide sequence: TGTGCCAGCAGCTTACCCGCCGACACTGAAGCTTTCTTT. It is translated as CASSLPADTEAFF.

The chain combines TRBV5-1 with TRBJ1-1; unclear D gene. Trimming cost V 2 bases and J 1 base, with 6 bases left between them. This CDR3 has 13 residues. CDR1 is SGHRS and CDR2 is YFSETQ in the germline V gene. The CDR3 sequence is CASSLQTNTEAFF. As DNA, the CDR3 is TGCGCCAGCAGCTTACAGACGAACACTGAAGCTTTCTTT.

This clone was seen at least ten times. Its ends do not fully match the called genes, so a read error is possible. The chain combines TRBV9 with TRBJ2-1; 7 bases fit TRBD1. Germline loops: CDR1 SGDLS, CDR2 YYNGEE. This CDR3 comprises 15 residues. DNA for the CDR3: TGTGCCAGCACCGTAGAGGGGGCGCCAGCCAATGAGCAGTTCTTC. Its translation: CASTVEGAPANEQFF.

About this clone itself: A far larger clone is one base from this, pointing to a likely read error. The sample has other DNA sequences that encode this CDR3 too. V gene TRBV7-9 combines with J gene TRBJ2-2; perhaps D is TRBD1 or TRBD2 (5 bases each). V dropped 2 bases and J dropped 0 bases, with 19 bases sitting between them. The CDR3 loop spans 19 amino acids. The germline CDR1 and CDR2 sequences are SEHNR and FQNEAQ (reference sequence). CDR3 region: CASSLNGADTSANTGELFF. The CDR3 DNA follows: TGTGCCAGCAGCTTAAACGGGGCAGACACTTCTGCGAACACCGGGGAGCTGTTTTTT.

This clone appeared once. The chain combines TRBV5-1 with TRBJ1-6, with D tentatively TRBD1 (6 bases). The V end was cut by 2 bases, the J end by 10 bases, with 13 bases between. The CDR3 contains 14 residues. The V gene's germline CDR1 is SGHRS and CDR2 YFSETQ. CDR3 sequence: CASSFGTYGSPLHF. The CDR3 nucleotides read TGCGCCAGCAGCTTCGGGACATATGGGTCACCCCTCCACTTT.

The chain uses TRBV7-9 and TRBJ2-1; the match to TRBD2 covers 7 bases. With 0 bases clipped from V and 0 bases from J, the junction kept 8 bases outside the gene matches. This CDR3 comprises 18 residues. Germline loops: CDR1 SEHNR, CDR2 FQNEAQ (reference sequence). The CDR3 nucleotides are TGTGCCAGCAGCTTAGCGGGTAGCGGGTCAAGCTCCTACAATGAGCAGTTCTTC. It is translated as CASSLAGSGSSSYNEQFF.